This TCR beta chain was recovered during a study of CD4 T cells in relation to SARS-CoV-2 and coronaviruses (dated by TCRdb to the early 2020s). With respect to the entire study: The ViraFEST assay cultured PBMCs with antigen for about eleven days, then sequenced TCR beta CDR3s to find antigen-specific clonal expansions. An HIV-1 Nef peptide pool or a culture without peptide was used as the negative reference condition. HLA restriction was mapped for shared crossreactive spike epitopes using patient-derived lymphoblastoid cell lines. At the level of individual TCR clonotypes, the study evaluated whether memory CD4+ T cells crossreact between the spike proteins of SARS-CoV-2 and those of common cold coronaviruses. Samples from a few pre-COVID donors and the naive versus memory experiments were sequenced with the Adaptive Biotechnologies TCR-sequencing kit; other data were Illumina-based. Expansion assays from other donors in the study were sequenced with a different, Illumina-based TCR-beta assay.

Worth noting for this clone: The antigen this receptor binds is unknown. Per-base qualities were not stored, and no clone one base away is much larger.

From the germline V gene, CDR1 is SGHAT and CDR2 is FQNNGV. The CDR3 starts with the cysteine, ends with the phenylalanine, and has 14 residues. The entry retains the CDR3 DNA only, 42 bases that are in frame from base 1. Trimming costs V 2 bases and J 8 bases, and their ends lie 10 bases apart. Library preparation employed the immunoSEQ multiplex PCR assay. The paper's data handling went like this. During preprocessing, nonproductive sequences were discarded, as were any CDR3s that did not begin with C, did not end with F or W, or were shorter than 7 amino acids. Antigen-specific clonotypes were called with the MANAFEST web app on the basis of expansion relative to the reference and to other culture wells. To be counted as positive, a clone had to show significant expansion compared with the reference culture, at an FDR below 0.05, in 2 of 3 replicate wells. A further requirement for positive clones was significant expansion compared with all other tandem wells, along with an odds ratio above 5. CDR3 homology was quantified as pairwise Levenshtein distance, calculated with the stringdist R package after three terminal residues were trimmed from each end. Not all clones reach the TCRdb copy of this immuneACCESS table, which keeps in-frame sequences only. Checked studies attribute under half of the gap to unresolved V genes and leave the rest unexplained. That table gives V, J and clone size, and the DNA gave D and trimming. This sample holds about 19,000 clones; over 65% were observed only once. The leading ten clones occupy roughly 25% of the sample.

Results the study describes overall, beyond this receptor: Small numbers of patients and of tested TCRs were a limitation of the study. Pre-pandemic and post-infection samples were not both contributed by any donor, so tracing of the source of pre-existing responses was limited. Crossreactivity analysis was centred on spike protein, so crossreactivity against other viral proteins was not assessed. Compared with monoreactive clones, crossreactive clones had significantly weaker SARS-CoV-2-driven expansion, a result consistent with antigenic imprinting. Memory CD4+ clonotypes crossrecognizing SARS-CoV-2 and at least one common cold coronavirus spike were found in roughly 65% of donors.

CD4+ T cells from unexposed donors were collected before the COVID-19 pandemic (2011-2018). After around ten days of culture, CD4+ T cells were isolated with the EasySep CD4+ T cell isolation kit. Unexposed donor CD4+ T cells were tested for reactivity to SARS-CoV-2 S and N and four common cold coronavirus spike pools, as cell number allowed. Two million PBMCs per well were cultured in IMDM with roughly 5% human AB serum and about 9.7 IU/ml IL-2. Half of the culture medium was replaced with fresh IL-2-containing medium on days 3 and 7. In general, triplicate replicate wells were used for every peptide culture condition. The leukapheresis product for the unexposed donors was obtained through commercial purchase. Ficoll-Paque PLUS gradient centrifugation was used to isolate PBMCs from either whole blood or leukapheresis product. PBMCs were either used fresh in the expansion assay or cryopreserved at -140 degrees C. The QIAamp Micro DNA Kit was used to extract genomic DNA from the CD4+ T cells.

This TCR derives from a human donor in good health. The sequenced sample was CD4+ T cells from PBMCs, cultured in vitro. This sequence uses TRBV11-2 and TRBJ1-6; the D gene is not confidently resolved. Read as DNA, the sequence is TGTGCCAGCAGCTTATCCGGTTACTATTCACCCCTCCACTTT. This is translated as CASSLSGYYSPLHF.